The sequence of this T cell receptor (beta chain) was determined in a study of T cells in Graves' hyperthyroidism and ophthalmopathy. Whole-study context: Peripheral blood was obtained at initial diagnosis, preceding any treatment.

Diagnostic assessment was based on clinical symptoms, serum thyroxine and TRAb, thyroid ultrasound and orbital computed tomography. CDR1 and CDR2 from the germline V gene are DFQATT and SNEGSKA (reference sequence). Unmatched junction bases numbered 10, after V lost 5 bases and J lost 5 bases. The CDR3 has 14 amino acids. This clonotype occurred a few times. The antigen remains undetermined. Amplification targeted TCR beta CDR3 regions from RNA transcripts. The HTBI set primed first-round TCR CDR3 RT-PCR. One entry per CDR3 protein, called by TCRdb with MiXCR from the multiplex PCR reads. The data show more than 500,000 distinct CDR3 sequences, with around 15% seen just once and about 3.9% held by the top ten. The study's findings and limits: Before onset, by a median of around six months, the model predicted ophthalmopathy. Blood also carried most thyroid clonotypes expanded above 0.001.

V usage is TRBV20-1 and J usage is TRBJ2-5; 8 bases align to TRBD2. The source material was blood. This clonotype was obtained from a woman between 40 and 50 years old with Graves' ophthalmopathy. The CDR3 DNA is TGCAGTGCTTTGCAGCGGGAGAGGGGGGAGACCCAGTACTTC. Its protein product is CSALQRERGETQYF.